The clone carrying this TCR beta chain was found once. This entry is derived from a study of T cell changes during pregnancy in multiple sclerosis. Measured with immunoSEQ multiplex PCR; TCRdb has only the in-frame clones, and not every one. This table holds 90,000 to 95,000 clones, around 90% found once. In germline, CDR1 is MGHRA, CDR2 YSYEKL. There are 15 residues in the CDR3. The J segment lost 3 bases and the V segment lost 1 base, leaving 5 bases of the junction unmatched. The source is a female donor with multiple sclerosis, enrolled in a pregnancy study. The source material was peripheral blood, sampled before pregnancy. V usage is TRBV4-1 and J usage is TRBJ2-7; 8 bases match TRBD2. The CDR3 reads CASSQGVAGNYEQYF. Here the CDR3 DNA reads TGCGCCAGCAGCCAAGGTGTAGCGGGAAACTACGAGCAGTACTTC.